These 10 T cell receptor beta chains originate from one sample sequenced in a study of cytomegalovirus exposure and HLA in healthy donors. Amplification used 60 Vbeta primers and 13 Jbeta primers. The method was immunoSEQ multiplex PCR; TCRdb's version includes in-frame clones alone and lacks a portion of them. The sample comprises roughly 140,000 clones, 75% to 85% of which are singletons, and under 4% rests with the top ten. Sequenced material: PBMCs. The receptor source for this set is a human donor in good health.

J is TRBJ1-2 and V is TRBV6-1; the match to TRBD1 covers 7 bases. The CDR3 is 15 residues long. In germline, CDR1 is MNHNS, CDR2 SASEGT. After removal of 6 bases from V and 2 bases from J, the junction contained 9 bases not matched to a gene. As DNA, the CDR3 is TGTGCCAGCAGGGAGGGGGCGACAGGGAACTATGGCTACACCTTC. It specifies CASREGATGNYGYTF.

The V gene is TRBV6-5, the J gene TRBJ2-7; D perhaps matches TRBD2 (5 bases). The CDR3 totals 12 residues. The germline V gene encodes CDR1 MNHEY and CDR2 SVGAGI. V was pared by 6 bases and J by 2 bases, with 8 bases between. The CDR3 sequence: CASSDSAYEQYF. DNA for the CDR3: TGTGCCAGCAGCGATAGCGCCTACGAGCAGTACTTC.

The V and J genes are TRBV28 and TRBJ1-4, with D possibly being TRBD1 (6 bases). Germline assignment: CDR1 MDHEN and CDR2 SYDVKM. The V end lost 2 bases, the J end lost 7 bases, and 8 bases lay between the germline ends. CDR3 length: 13 amino acids. The CDR3 nucleotides are TGTGCCAGCAGTTTAGAGGGGGTTGAAAAACTGTTTTTT. Translated, it gives CASSLEGVEKLFF.

This chain links TRBV29-1 with TRBJ1-4; D is possibly TRBD1 (6 bases). The CDR3 spans 17 residues. Per the germline V gene, CDR1 is SQVTM and CDR2 is ANQGSEA. V was clipped by 5 bases and J by 7 bases, with 26 bases between them. This CDR3 is CSVTTRPKTGEGEKLFF. The CDR3 DNA reads TGCAGCGTTACAACCCGACCGAAGACAGGAGAGGGTGAAAAACTGTTTTTT. Variable domain in full (rest from reference TRBV29-1 and TRBJ1-4): SAVISQKPSRDICQRGTSLTIQCQVDSQVTMMFWYRQQPGQSLTLIATANQGSEATYESGFVIDKFPISRPNLTFSTLTVSNMSPEDSSIYLCSVTTRPKTGEGEKLFFGSGTQLSVL.

The chain's CDR3 is CASTGGADTQYF. The CDR3 DNA reads as TGTGCCAGCACAGGGGGCGCAGATACGCAGTATTTT. The chain uses TRBV6-5 and TRBJ2-3; 8 positions agree with TRBD1. From germline, CDR1 is MNHEY and CDR2 SVGAGI. V shed 7 bases and J 4 bases; nucleotides not matched to a gene: 1. This CDR3 comprises 12 residues.

The V gene is TRBV2, the J gene TRBJ1-1; D ambiguous. The CDR3 is 13 amino acids. Trimming removed 7 bases at V and 2 bases at J, with 11 bases between. The germline gives CDR1 SNHLY, CDR2 FYNNEI. In nucleotides, the CDR3 is TGTGCCAGCACCACCCGGGGAAACACTGAAGCTTTCTTT. Amino acids: CASTTRGNTEAFF. Looking up the rest from reference TRBV2 and TRBJ1-1 gives the full variable domain: EPEVTQTPSHQVTQMGQEVILRCVPISNHLYFYWYRQILGQKVEFLVSFYNNEISEKSEIFDDQFSVERPDGSNFTLKIRSTKLEDSAMYFCASTTRGNTEAFFGQGTRLTVV.

The chain is built from TRBV19 and TRBJ1-2; D remains ambiguous. The CDR3 has 15 residues. V lost 3 bases and J 7 bases, leaving 18 bases between the germline ends. Germline V gene sequence: CDR1 LNHDA, CDR2 SQIVND (reference sequence). The CDR3 nucleotides read TGTGCCAGTAGTATTGGCGTTACGGGGATCGGTGGCTACACCTTC. It translates to CASSIGVTGIGGYTF.

The genes are TRBV5-1 and TRBJ2-2, with 7 bases fitting TRBD1. The J segment lost 7 bases and the V segment lost 0 bases, leaving 9 bases of the junction unmatched. This CDR3 is 16 amino acids long. Germline assignment: CDR1 SGHRS and CDR2 YFSETQ. The DNA for the CDR3 is TGCGCCAGCAGCTTGGATCACAGGGGTGTTCACGGGGAGCTGTTTTTT. Encoded protein: CASSLDHRGVHGELFF.

The V gene is TRBV6-6, the J gene TRBJ2-5; tentative D call: TRBD2 (6 bases). V was pared by 0 bases and J by 3 bases, with 14 bases between. This CDR3 is built from 16 residues. CDR1 and CDR2 (germline): MNHNY, SVGAGI (reference sequence). CDR3 bases: TGTGCCAGCAGTTACTCCCCGTGGGGGGACGAAGAGACCCAGTACTTC. It translates to CASSYSPWGDEETQYF.

The gene calls are TRBV4-2 and TRBJ2-5; 9 nucleotides line up with TRBD2. The DNA matches TRBJ2-7 better at its end, which makes the J call doubtful. Per germline, CDR1 LGHNA and CDR2 YNFKEQ. This CDR3 has 16 residues. The CDR3 spells CASSQFSLAGSSEQYF. CDR3 bases: TGTGCCAGCAGCCAGTTCTCACTAGCGGGTTCGTCCGAGCAGTACTTC.